This T cell receptor beta chain was obtained from a study of technical replicates of blood from a handful of donors. CDR1 is MNHNY, CDR2 SVGAGI, per germline (reference sequence). This CDR3 has 14 amino acids. Trimming removed 4 bases at V and 3 bases at J, with 12 bases between. Produced via immunoSEQ multiplex PCR; TCRdb's table is partial and in-frame only. The repertoire holds 75,000 or so clones, 93% seen once, with 0.41% in the top ten. The source material was T cells isolated from PBMCs. The TCR was taken from a human donor in good health. J is TRBJ1-1 and V is TRBV6-6; perhaps TRBD1 as D (6 bases). The CDR3 here is CASSFGQTDTEAFF. The CDR3 coding sequence is TGTGCCAGCAGTTTCGGACAGACCGACACTGAAGCTTTCTTT.